The clone carrying this T cell receptor beta chain was counted only a few times. Its antigen is as yet unknown. The use of a sample-barcoded 5' primer and a J-beta primer mix characterized a second PCR of about 7 to 12 cycles. TCRdb re-analysed the 5' RACE reads in MiXCR, keeping a single row per CDR3 protein. Among approximately 780,000 distinct CDR3 sequences listed, 25% to 30% were seen once. The data derive from a study of blood T cells in healthy people across ages. Overall study findings and caveats: Higher diversity, along with more naive CD4+ cells, distinguished long-lived donors from aged donors.

Trimming at V came to 2 bases and at J to 1 base, leaving 9 bases not matched to a gene. The germline V gene has CDR1 MNHEY and CDR2 SVGAGI. CDR3 length: 17 amino acids. The sample was also linked to a second study, of T cells of mothers and their children.

This clonotype was sampled from a boy between 10 and 17 years old in good health. Sequenced sample: blood. J is TRBJ2-3 and V is TRBV6-5; 7 bases match TRBD2. The CDR3 coding sequence is TGTGCCAGCAGTTACGACCCCCTTGCGGGGGGCACAGATACGCAGTATTTT. This translates into CASSYDPLAGGTDTQYF.